The T cell receptor beta chain under discussion was sequenced for a study of blood T cell repertoires in COVID-19. For the study at large: T cells, B-cell-depleted T cells, or PBMCs provided the cDNA or gDNA that served as material.

Sequencing was performed with immunoSEQ multiplex PCR; in TCRdb, only in-frame clones are kept and a portion is missing. The sample lists about 190,000 clones, roughly 80% occurring once. This CDR3 spans 15 amino acids. The rearrangement uses TRBV21-1 and TRBJ1-6; no DNA check was done on the table's D call, TRBD1. TRBV21-1 is a known pseudogene. The sequence was obtained from a man aged 25 to 40 with active or convalescent COVID-19. Material: peripheral blood. CDR3 DNA: TGTGCCAGCAGCAAAGCGCAGGGCCTTAATTCACCCCTCCACTTT. The encoded protein is CASSKAQGLNSPLHF.